This entry describes one TCR beta chain. The source of the sample is a study of blood T cell repertoires in COVID-19. At the level of the study: Italy, Spain and the United States were the sources of the convalescent and acute COVID-19 samples. PBMCs, B-cell-depleted T cells, or T cells provided the cDNA or gDNA that made up the material.

In the authors' workflow: Nucleated cell number was recorded as an estimate derived from reference gene primer amplification. Assay used: immunoSEQ multiplex PCR; TCRdb lists only in-frame clones, some missing. Clone size and the V and J calls come from that table; the DNA yielded D and trimming. The sample lists under 85,000 clones; around 80% were seen once. The ends were cut back, 7 bases at V and 6 bases at J, with 15 bases in the middle. Per germline, CDR1 MNHEY and CDR2 SMNVEV (reference sequence). The CDR3 contains 13 residues. The origin of this receptor is a human donor in a cohort sampled during active COVID-19. The chain is built from TRBV27 and TRBJ1-1, with D perhaps TRBD1 (5 bases). Sequences were obtained from peripheral blood. The CDR3 region is CASMGGFGAEAFF. The CDR3 region has the DNA TGTGCCAGCATGGGGGGTTTTGGGGCTGAAGCTTTCTTT.